The clone carrying this TCR beta chain occurred a few times. Its antigen remains unknown. Trimming took 5 bases from V and 1 from J; bases not matched to a gene: 7. The CDR3 is 16 residues long. Germline V lookup: CDR1 SQVTM, CDR2 ANQGSEA. The source of the sample is a study of blood T cells in healthy people across ages. Study-wide results and caveats: A roughly linear age-dependent decrease characterized TCR beta diversity per million T cells.

The authors ran a second PCR of about 6 to 11 cycles using a sample-barcoded 5' primer and a J-beta primer mix. Using its own MiXCR run on the 5' RACE reads, TCRdb lists one record per CDR3 protein. The table has under 2,000,000 distinct CDR3 sequences, about 50% seen once. This sequence was found in a middle-aged woman in good health. The sequencing input was blood. V is TRBV29-1 and J is TRBJ2-6, with 8 positions matching TRBD1. The CDR3 loop reads CSVLQGARSGANVLTF. Written as DNA, the CDR3 is TGCAGCGTTCTCCAGGGGGCTCGGTCTGGGGCCAACGTCCTGACTTTC.